What follows are 12 T cell receptor beta chains derived from one specimen sequenced in a study of blood T cell repertoires in COVID-19. Some clones are missing from TCRdb's copy, which holds only in-frame ones; the method was immunoSEQ multiplex PCR. The sample has 150,000 or so clones; around 90% are singletons. Sequencing used PBMCs or T cells enriched from blood (not recorded which). All receptors derive from a woman aged 40-49 years who had been exposed to COVID-19.

V and J are TRBV10-2 and TRBJ2-1; 8 positions agree with TRBD2. Germline loops: CDR1 WSHSY, CDR2 SAAADI. The CDR3 is 17 residues long. Trimming at V came to 3 bases and at J to 6 bases, leaving 13 bases not matched to a gene. CDR3 loop: CASSDIGLAGPSNEQFF. For the CDR3, the DNA is TGCGCCAGCAGTGACATAGGACTAGCAGGCCCCAGCAATGAGCAGTTCTTC.

J is TRBJ2-3 and V is TRBV4-3; 14 bases fit TRBD2. The V gene end was trimmed by 11 bases and the J gene end by 4 bases; junction bases not matched to a gene: 8. This CDR3 is built from 15 residues. Germline V gives CDR1 LGHNA, CDR2 YSLEER. The CDR3 region has the DNA TGCGCCTCTAGGGGGACTAGCGGGAGCCCAGATACGCAGTATTTT. This sequence encodes CASRGTSGSPDTQYF.

V is TRBV3-1 (or the pseudogene TRBV3-2) and J is TRBJ2-7, with TRBD1 matching over 7 bases. The CDR3 covers 12 residues. Germline CDR1 LGHDT, CDR2 YNNKEL (reference sequence). The trim removed 2 bases at V and 12 bases at J, leaving 7 bases unmatched. The CDR3 DNA is TGTGCCAGCAGCCAAATTGACAGGGCTCTGTACTTC. Amino acids: CASSQIDRALYF.

The chain carries TRBV6-1 and TRBJ1-3; no reliable D call. The length of the CDR3 is 13 residues. Germline CDR1 and CDR2: MNHNS and SASEGT. Between the trimmed V and J ends, which lost 2 bases and 7 bases, there was a span of 9 bases. The CDR3 loop is CASSESGRNTIYF. DNA of the CDR3: TGTGCCAGCAGTGAATCCGGGAGGAACACCATATATTTT.

This chain uses TRBV4-1 with TRBJ1-4, with TRBD1 matching over 7 bases. CDR3 length: 17 residues. V dropped 1 base and J dropped 4; count of bases not matched to a gene: 9. Per the germline V gene, CDR1 is MGHRA and CDR2 is YSYEKL. The CDR3 sequence is CASSQVDGQDYNEKLFF. As DNA, the CDR3 is TGCGCCAGCAGCCAAGTCGATGGACAGGACTATAATGAAAAACTGTTTTTT.

The J gene is TRBJ2-2, the V gene TRBV7-2, with D unclear. The CDR3 loop spans 16 amino acids. Trimming left V 6 bases short and J 8 bases short, with 22 bases between. In germline, CDR1 is SGHTA, CDR2 FQGNSA. CDR3 in amino acids: CASRLPFNARSGELFF. The CDR3 DNA is TGTGCCAGCAGATTGCCGTTTAACGCAAGGAGTGGGGAGCTGTTTTTT.

This chain links TRBV6-5 with TRBJ2-7; 8 bases line up with TRBD1. Germline loops: CDR1 MNHEY, CDR2 SVGAGI. V shed 6 bases, J shed 7 bases, and the junction held 5 bases outside the gene matches. CDR3 size: 12 residues. The CDR3 region has the DNA TGTGCCAGCAGGACAGGGGCGGGAGAGCAGTACTTC. It yields the protein CASRTGAGEQYF.

The J gene is TRBJ1-1, the V gene TRBV6-5; 7 positions match TRBD1. Germline V gene data show CDR1 as MNHEY and CDR2 as SVGAGI. V lost 7 bases, J lost 1 base, and 3 bases stayed unmatched. The CDR3 consists of 13 residues. CDR3 amino acids: CASKRQGNTEAFF. CDR3 DNA: TGTGCCAGCAAAAGACAGGGGAACACTGAAGCTTTCTTT.

This clone was recorded once. The chain links TRBV11-2 to TRBJ1-3; 8 bases are a match to TRBD1. The germline gives CDR1 SGHAT, CDR2 FQNNGV. V lost 5 bases and J lost 4; bases outside the gene matches: 13. This CDR3 spans 17 amino acids. In nucleotides, the CDR3 is TGTGCCAGCAGCCCCCGCCCTGGACAGGGACCAGGAAACACCATATATTTT. It translates to CASSPRPGQGPGNTIYF.

V usage is TRBV12-3 or TRBV12-4 and J usage is TRBJ2-5; the D gene is possibly TRBD2 (5 bases). V was clipped by 10 bases and J by 2 bases, with 14 bases between them. The CDR3 is made up of 13 amino acids. CDR3 sequence: CATKKRDQETQYF. The CDR3 DNA sequence: TGTGCCACCAAAAAACGGGATCAAGAGACCCAGTACTTC.

The chain recombines TRBV3-1 (or the pseudogene TRBV3-2) with TRBJ2-7; D is perhaps TRBD1 (6 bases). The length of the CDR3 is 17 residues. Trimming removed 3 bases at V and 0 bases at J, with 18 bases between. Germline CDR1 and CDR2: LGHDT and YNNKEL (reference sequence). As DNA, the CDR3 is TGTGCCAGCAGCCATTGGGAGAGCAGGGGCCGCTCCTACGAGCAGTACTTC. Translating gives CASSHWESRGRSYEQYF.

The chain carries TRBV7-9 and TRBJ1-6; no definite D call. This CDR3 is 18 amino acids long. V shed 1 base and J shed 0 bases, with 13 bases lying between them. Per germline, CDR1 SEHNR and CDR2 FQNEAQ (reference sequence). This chain's CDR3 is CASSLGDVWSSYNSPLHF. CDR3 sequence (DNA): TGTGCCAGCAGCTTAGGTGACGTCTGGAGCTCCTATAATTCACCCCTCCACTTT.